This passage covers 9 T cell receptor beta chains from one sample sequenced in a study. TCRdb itself ran the RT-PCR reads through MiXCR, one entry per CDR3 protein. The sample has fewer than 800,000 distinct CDR3 sequences; 14% are singletons. Sample: memory CD4+ T cells from blood. The source of these receptors is a female donor in good health, serving as a healthy control.

This clonotype was counted many times. The V call is TRBV27, the J call TRBJ2-4; TRBD2 agrees at 7 bases. The CDR3 has 13 amino acids. J was trimmed by 9 bases and V by 5 bases; bases with no gene match: 7. CDR1 and CDR2 (germline): MNHEY, SMNVEV (reference sequence). The CDR3 protein is CASSLRLATIQYF. CDR3 nucleotide sequence: TGTGCCAGCAGTCTCCGACTAGCTACCATTCAGTACTTC.

The chain recombines TRBV20-1 with TRBJ2-7; 8 nucleotides align to TRBD2. Germline V gene data show CDR1 as DFQATT and CDR2 as SNEGSKA (reference sequence). V shed 2 bases, J shed 5 bases, and the junction held 5 bases outside the gene matches. This CDR3 contains 13 residues. CDR3 coding DNA: TGCAGTGCTAGACCGGGAGGGACGGACGAGCAGTACTTC. It specifies CSARPGGTDEQYF.

The V call is TRBV27, the J call TRBJ2-7; no definite D call. The CDR3 is made up of 11 amino acids. Per the germline V gene, CDR1 is MNHEY and CDR2 is SMNVEV (reference sequence). With 11 bases removed from V and 6 bases from J, the gap between germline ends came to 14 bases. The CDR3: CASTWASEQYF. As DNA, the CDR3 is TGTGCCTCCACTTGGGCTAGCGAGCAGTACTTC.

The J gene is TRBJ2-5, the V gene TRBV5-1; 8 bases line up with TRBD2. From germline, CDR1 is SGHRS and CDR2 YFSETQ. The CDR3 contains 14 residues. Unmatched junction bases numbered 4, after V lost 4 bases and J lost 2 bases. CDR3 sequence: CASSAGTRQETQYF. CDR3 nucleotides: TGCGCCAGCAGCGCCGGGACTAGACAAGAGACCCAGTACTTC.

This clonotype was observed many times. This chain links TRBV6-1 with TRBJ2-5, with D uncertain. CDR3 length equals 12 residues. Trimming pared 10 bases from V and 5 bases from J, leaving 14 bases between. Per germline, CDR1 MNHNS and CDR2 SASEGT. CDR3 DNA: TGTGCCATCTCGTGGCAGAGGGAGACCCAGTACTTC. Its protein product is CAISWQRETQYF.

The chain uses TRBV30 and TRBJ2-1; 9 positions agree with TRBD1. CDR3 length equals 14 residues. Germline V gene sequence: CDR1 GTSNPN, CDR2 SVGIG (reference sequence). Losses at the gene ends were 3 bases for V and 7 bases for J; bases not matched to a gene: 7. CDR3 DNA sequence: TGTGCCTGGAGGGTCCGGGACAGGGATAATGAGCAGTTCTTC. This encodes CAWRVRDRDNEQFF.

This clonotype was counted many times. The chain is built from TRBV29-1 and TRBJ2-7; 8 bases line up with TRBD1. The germline V gene encodes CDR1 SQVTM and CDR2 ANQGSEA. There are 15 residues in the CDR3. Germline trimming cut 6 bases from V and 2 bases from J; bases unmatched to any gene: 12. The CDR3 DNA is TGCAGCGTAGGTCTCCGGGACAGGCCGACCTACGAGCAGTACTTC. Its protein product is CSVGLRDRPTYEQYF.

This clonotype was detected only a few times. The chain combines TRBV28 with TRBJ1-1; TRBD1 is a possible D gene (5 bases). Germline V gene data show CDR1 as MDHEN and CDR2 as SYDVKM. The V and J ends lost 2 bases and 7 bases respectively, with 17 bases between them. This CDR3 contains 15 residues. The CDR3 bases are TGTGCCAGCAGTTTAGGCGGCAGGGTCTCCATTGAAGCTTTCTTT. Amino acid sequence: CASSLGGRVSIEAFF.

This clonotype turned up a few times. The gene calls are TRBV4-3 and TRBJ2-7; 8 bases agree with TRBD1. From germline, CDR1 is LGHNA and CDR2 YSLEER. This CDR3 contains 18 residues. The V segment lost 2 bases and the J segment 6 bases; nucleotides outside the gene matches: 18. CDR3 amino acids: CASSQFLPTTGATFEQYF. CDR3 nucleotides: TGCGCCAGCAGCCAATTCCTCCCCACGACAGGGGCCACGTTCGAGCAGTACTTC.